These 15 T cell receptor beta chains were all obtained from the same sample, sequenced in a study of cytomegalovirus exposure and HLA in healthy donors. PCR used 60 Vbeta primers and 13 Jbeta primers. Libraries were prepared by immunoSEQ multiplex PCR; TCRdb keeps only in-frame clonotypes and omits some of them. The table shows about 140,000 clones, with 65% to 80% occurring only once. The specimen was PBMCs. These receptor sequences come from a human donor in good health.

The gene calls are TRBV12-2 and TRBJ2-1; no check of the table's D call, TRBD2, against the DNA was made. TRBV12-2 counts as a pseudogene. The CDR3 is made up of 13 amino acids. The CDR3 sequence is CASRPSGTTEQFF. For the CDR3, the DNA is TGTGCAAGTCGCCCTAGCGGGACTACCGAGCAGTTCTTC.

The chain recombines TRBV6-6 with TRBJ1-2; 8 bases are shared with TRBD1. Per the germline V gene, CDR1 is MNHNY and CDR2 is SVGAGI (reference sequence). The CDR3 runs to 14 residues. V shed 4 bases and J 7 bases; nucleotides not matched to a gene: 8. In DNA, the CDR3 is TGTGCCAGCAGTTCCAGGGGGCTCCAAGGTGGCTACACCTTC. This gives the protein CASSSRGLQGGYTF.

This chain links TRBV7-6 with TRBJ2-5; 9 positions match TRBD2. V lost 5 bases to trimming and J lost 5 bases; unmatched junction nucleotides: 3. Germline V gives CDR1 SGHVS, CDR2 FNYEAQ. This CDR3 region has 13 residues. The CDR3 loop is CASSPAGGETQYF. The DNA of the CDR3 is TGTGCCAGCAGCCCCGCGGGAGGGGAGACCCAGTACTTC.

The rearrangement links TRBV28 to TRBJ2-7, with TRBD2 matching 7 bases. V was clipped by 3 bases and J by 5 bases; unmatched bases: 16. From germline, CDR1 is MDHEN and CDR2 SYDVKM. The CDR3 sequence is 17 residues long. The CDR3 spells CASSFRDVSGEDHEQYF. Here the CDR3 DNA reads TGTGCCAGCAGTTTTAGGGATGTAAGCGGGGAGGATCACGAGCAGTACTTC. Full variable domain (outside the CDR3, taken from reference TRBV28 and TRBJ2-7): DVKVTQSSRYLVKRTGEKVFLECVQDMDHENMFWYRQDPGLGLRLIYFSYDVKMKEKGDIPEGYSVSREKKERFSLILESASTNQTSMYLCASSFRDVSGEDHEQYFGPGTRLTVT.

This clone was counted between two and nine times. The rearrangement uses TRBV9 and TRBJ2-2; 7 bases line up with TRBD2. V lost 0 bases, J lost 5 bases, and 7 bases stayed unmatched. CDR3 length: 16 residues. Germline CDR1 and CDR2: SGDLS and YYNGEE. CDR3 sequence reads: CASSVVFGGSTGELFF. The CDR3 DNA sequence: TGTGCCAGCAGCGTAGTATTTGGCGGGAGTACCGGGGAGCTGTTTTTT.

The gene calls are TRBV7-3 and TRBJ2-1, with 11 bases lining up with TRBD2. This CDR3 is built from 17 residues. Germline CDR1 SGHTA, CDR2 FQGTGA. V dropped 5 bases and J dropped 3; count of bases not matched to a gene: 9. CDR3 in amino acids: CASSPTIAGGNYNEQFF. In DNA, the CDR3 is TGTGCCAGCAGCCCAACAATAGCGGGGGGGAACTACAATGAGCAGTTCTTC. The full variable domain, in which reference TRBV7-3 and TRBJ2-1 provide the parts outside the CDR3, is GAGVSQTPSNKVTEKGKYVELRCDPISGHTALYWYRQSLGQGPEFLIYFQGTGAADDSGLPNDRFFAVRPEGSVSTLKIQRTERGDSAVYLCASSPTIAGGNYNEQFFGPGTRLTVL.

This clone was seen only a few times. The chain combines TRBV6-5 with TRBJ1-1; 8 bases are shared with TRBD1. Per the germline V gene, CDR1 is MNHEY and CDR2 is SVGAGI. The CDR3 runs to 14 residues. With 2 bases clipped from V and 3 bases from J, the junction kept 2 bases outside the gene matches. The CDR3 bases are TGTGCCAGCAGTTACGGACAGGGCGACACTGAAGCTTTCTTT. Its translation is CASSYGQGDTEAFF.

CDR3 nucleotide sequence: TGTGCCAGCGGGGGGGAAGGGCCCTACGAGCAGTACTTC. It is translated as CASGGEGPYEQYF. This chain joins TRBV6-1 and TRBJ2-7, with TRBD2 matching 7 bases. Looked up from germline, CDR1 is MNHNS and CDR2 is SASEGT. The CDR3 loop spans 13 amino acids. After removal of 8 bases from V and 2 bases from J, the junction contained 6 bases not matched to a gene.

The chain employs TRBV25-1 and TRBJ2-1; 11 bases fit TRBD2. The V gene end was trimmed by 3 bases and the J gene end by 4 bases; junction bases not matched to a gene: 5. The germline V gene has CDR1 MGHDK and CDR2 SYGVNS. There are 16 residues in the CDR3. CDR3 in amino acids: CASSDFSGRAYNEQFF. CDR3 DNA: TGTGCCAGCAGTGACTTTAGCGGGAGGGCGTACAATGAGCAGTTCTTC.

This clone was counted once. This chain joins TRBV7-9 and TRBJ1-1; TRBD1 is a possible D gene (5 bases). CDR3 length: 16 amino acids. Deletions cut 5 bases from V and 4 bases from J, with 20 bases between. The germline V gene has CDR1 SEHNR and CDR2 FQNEAQ (reference sequence). CDR3 in amino acids: CASSRRGGLSRTEAFF. CDR3 coding DNA: TGTGCCAGCAGCCGGCGGGGCGGACTGAGTCGCACTGAAGCTTTCTTT.

This chain uses TRBV15 with TRBJ2-1; 8 bases match TRBD2. Germline V gene lookup returns CDR1 LNHNV and CDR2 YYDKDF (reference sequence). Trimming took 1 base from V and 7 from J; bases not matched to a gene: 6. CDR3 length: 15 amino acids. The CDR3 nucleotides are TGTGCCACCAGCAGAGGAGCGGGAGAGGAAAATGAGCAGTTCTTC. Translating gives CATSRGAGEENEQFF.

The rearrangement uses TRBV6-1 and TRBJ2-1; 10 nucleotides line up with TRBD2. The CDR3 loop spans 15 amino acids. The J segment lost 9 bases and the V segment lost 4 bases, leaving 9 bases of the junction unmatched. The germline CDR1 and CDR2 sequences are MNHNS and SASEGT. The CDR3 region has the DNA TGTGCCAGCAGTGTCCGAGCGGGAGGGTTGGCTGAGCAGTTCTTC. It translates to CASSVRAGGLAEQFF.

The V call is TRBV4-1, the J call TRBJ2-3; tentatively, D is TRBD2 (5 bases). The CDR3 is made up of 16 amino acids. Trimming took off 0 bases at V and 1 base at J, with 11 bases between the two ends. The germline gives CDR1 MGHRA, CDR2 YSYEKL. The DNA of the CDR3 is TGCGCCAGCAGCCAAGAACCAGCGGAACGCACAGATACGCAGTATTTT. Amino acids: CASSQEPAERTDTQYF.

The table lists this clone with a few counts. V usage is TRBV5-1 and J usage is TRBJ2-7, with TRBD2 matching 15 bases. Trimming cost V 3 bases and J 0 bases; bases outside gene matches: 7. CDR1 is SGHRS and CDR2 is YFSETQ in the germline V gene. The CDR3 sequence is 18 residues long. CDR3 in DNA: TGCGCCAGCAGCTCCCCGGGACTAGCGGGAGGCCCCTCCTACGAGCAGTACTTC. Its translation is CASSSPGLAGGPSYEQYF. Full variable domain (missing parts from reference TRBV5-1 and TRBJ2-7): KAGVTQTPRYLIKTRGQQVTLSCSPISGHRSVSWYQQTPGQGLQFLFEYFSETQRNKGNFPGRFSGRQFSNSRSEMNVSTLELGDSALYLCASSSPGLAGGPSYEQYFGPGTRLTVT.

This clone was picked up a small number of times. This chain joins TRBV27 and TRBJ1-1, with 8 bases fitting TRBD1. CDR1 and CDR2 (germline): MNHEY, SMNVEV (reference sequence). With 8 bases clipped from V and 7 bases from J, the junction kept 12 bases outside the gene matches. The CDR3 spans 14 residues. The CDR3 bases are TGTGCCAGCCGAGAGATCCAGGGGGCCGGTGAAGCTTTCTTT. As protein: CASREIQGAGEAFF.